These 20 T cell receptor beta chains were all obtained from the same sample, sequenced in a study of blood T cell repertoires in COVID-19. Some clones are missing from TCRdb's copy, which holds only in-frame ones; the method was immunoSEQ multiplex PCR. The sample yields about 220,000 clones, around 80% seen once. The sequenced sample consisted of peripheral blood. These receptor sequences come from a woman aged 60-70 years who had recovered from COVID-19.

V is TRBV9 and J is TRBJ1-6; D call uncertain. CDR3 size: 15 residues. Trimming pared 4 bases from V and 7 bases from J, leaving 15 bases between. The V gene's germline CDR1 is SGDLS and CDR2 YYNGEE. The CDR3 is CASSPRHSTNSPLHF. CDR3 bases: TGTGCCAGCAGCCCCCGACACAGCACGAATTCACCCCTCCACTTT. Full variable domain (remainder filled in from reference TRBV9 and TRBJ1-6): DSGVTQTPKHLITATGQRVTLRCSPRSGDLSVYWYQQSLDQGLQFLIQYYNGEERAKGNILERFSAQQFPDLHSELNLSSLELGDSALYFCASSPRHSTNSPLHFGNGTRLTVT.

The genes are TRBV7-2 and TRBJ2-1; the D gene is possibly TRBD2 (6 bases). V was trimmed by 5 bases and J by 9 bases, leaving 29 bases between them. Germline V CDR1 and CDR2: SGHTA, FQGNSA. This CDR3 spans 18 amino acids. The CDR3 DNA reads as TGTGCCAGCAGCCCTTCCCTTATAACTGGACGGAGGGGCGGTGAGCAGTTCTTC. Its protein product is CASSPSLITGRRGGEQFF.

The rearrangement uses TRBV5-6 and TRBJ2-7; 10 nucleotides match TRBD1. The CDR3 length is 14 residues. V shed 2 bases and J 6 bases; nucleotides not matched to a gene: 5. Germline CDR1 and CDR2: SGHDT and YYEEEE. CDR3 DNA sequence: TGTGCCAGCAGCTTTGGGACAGGGGATCGCGAGCAGTACTTC. Translation gives CASSFGTGDREQYF. Drawing the rest from reference TRBV5-6 and TRBJ2-7, the complete variable domain is DAGVTQSPTHLIKTRGQQVTLRCSPKSGHDTVSWYQQALGQGPQFIFQYYEEEERQRGNFPDRFSGHQFPNYSSELNVNALLLGDSALYLCASSFGTGDREQYFGPGTRLTVT.

This clone was seen once. J is TRBJ1-1 and V is TRBV15; perhaps TRBD1 as D (5 bases). The CDR3 length is 15 residues. V was trimmed by 0 bases and J by 3 bases, leaving 11 bases between them. From germline, CDR1 is LNHNV and CDR2 YYDKDF (reference sequence). DNA of the CDR3: TGTGCCACCAGCAGAGATGGAGGGGTGGACACTGAAGCTTTCTTT. Protein: CATSRDGGVDTEAFF.

This clone was counted between two and nine times. This sequence joins TRBV7-9 and TRBJ1-5; a weak D match, TRBD1 (5 bases). Trimming took off 1 base at V and 0 bases at J, with 13 bases between the two ends. Per the germline V gene, CDR1 is SEHNR and CDR2 is FQNEAQ (reference sequence). The CDR3 is made up of 17 amino acids. CDR3 sequence: CASSLVFGAASNQPQHF. Written as DNA, the CDR3 is TGTGCCAGCAGCTTAGTCTTTGGGGCCGCTAGCAATCAGCCCCAGCATTTT. The whole variable domain, remainder taken from reference TRBV7-9 and TRBJ1-5, is DTGVSQNPRHKITKRGQNVTFRCDPISEHNRLYWYRQTLGQGPEFLTYFQNEAQLEKSRLLSDRFSAERPKGSFSTLEIQRTEQGDSAMYLCASSLVFGAASNQPQHFGDGTRLSIL.

This sequence joins TRBV6-5 and TRBJ1-2; possible D gene TRBD1, 6 bases. The germline V gene encodes CDR1 MNHEY and CDR2 SVGAGI. V gave up 5 bases and J gave up 4 bases, with 14 bases separating them. There are 14 residues in the CDR3. The CDR3 loop is CASSKQGGVYGYTF. The CDR3 DNA sequence: TGTGCCAGCAGTAAACAGGGTGGGGTCTATGGCTACACCTTC.

Comment on this clone: This sample also contains other DNA sequences that code for the same CDR3. The chain has TRBV7-2 and TRBJ2-5, with 11 bases that match TRBD2. The germline V gene encodes CDR1 SGHTA and CDR2 FQGNSA. The CDR3 length is 16 residues. Germline trimming cut 6 bases from V and 5 bases from J; bases unmatched to any gene: 11. The CDR3 nucleotides are TGTGCCAGCAGATCGTCTAGCGGGGGGCGGGGGGAGACCCAGTACTTC. Its protein product is CASRSSSGGRGETQYF.

V is TRBV2 and J is TRBJ1-5; possible D gene TRBD1, 6 bases. This CDR3 is 14 amino acids long. Trimming shortened V by 3 bases and J by 4 bases, and 10 bases separated the two germline ends. Per germline, CDR1 SNHLY and CDR2 FYNNEI. The CDR3 sequence is CASSEQTGNQPQHF. In nucleotides, the CDR3 is TGTGCCAGCAGTGAGCAAACAGGGAATCAGCCCCAGCATTTT.

The chain has TRBV3-1 (or the pseudogene TRBV3-2) and TRBJ2-3; tentatively, D is TRBD1 (7 bases). The CDR3 sequence is 17 residues long. Germline V CDR1 and CDR2: LGHDT, YNNKEL (reference sequence). V shed 2 bases and J shed 1 base, with 16 bases lying between them. This chain's CDR3 is CASSQFKEGAGTDTQYF. Written as DNA, the CDR3 is TGTGCCAGCAGCCAATTCAAGGAGGGGGCCGGCACAGATACGCAGTATTTT.

The J gene is TRBJ1-1, the V gene TRBV6-1; possibly TRBD1 for D (5 bases). There are 17 residues in the CDR3. V was cut by 0 bases and J by 1 base, with 15 bases left in between. The germline V gene has CDR1 MNHNS and CDR2 SASEGT. The CDR3: CASSEAVEGRRNTEAFF. For the CDR3, the DNA is TGTGCCAGCAGTGAAGCGGTGGAGGGACGGAGGAACACTGAAGCTTTCTTT.

The chain carries TRBV18 and TRBJ2-3; 8 positions match TRBD2. This CDR3 is built from 13 residues. The germline gives CDR1 KGHSH, CDR2 LQKENI. J gave up 10 bases and V 5 bases, and 8 bases lay outside the gene matches. The CDR3 coding sequence is TGTGCCAGCTCAGACGGACTAGCTATCTCGCAGTATTTT. Amino acids: CASSDGLAISQYF.

This clone has at least ten counts. The chain couples TRBV3-1 (or the pseudogene TRBV3-2) to TRBJ1-2; 7 nucleotides match TRBD1. With V trimmed by 5 bases and J by 8 bases, 11 bases remained unmatched. Germline CDR1 is LGHDT and CDR2 is YNNKEL (reference sequence). The CDR3 consists of 14 residues. The CDR3 sequence: CASSIDRARGGYTF. The CDR3 nucleotides are TGTGCCAGCAGCATAGACAGGGCCCGGGGGGGCTACACCTTC.

The V call is TRBV7-9, the J call TRBJ1-6; D perhaps matches TRBD1 (5 bases). Trimming took off 1 base at V and 9 bases at J, with 10 bases between the two ends. This CDR3 has 14 residues. Germline-derived CDR1 and CDR2 are SEHNR and FQNEAQ (reference sequence). This CDR3 is CASSLGTTGSPLHF. Written as DNA, the CDR3 is TGTGCCAGCAGCTTAGGGACAACGGGTTCACCCCTCCACTTT.

This chain joins TRBV4-1 and TRBJ2-5; D is perhaps TRBD2 (7 bases). Per the germline V gene, CDR1 is MGHRA and CDR2 is YSYEKL. The CDR3 is 16 amino acids. V lost 4 bases and J 5 bases, leaving 20 bases between the germline ends. CDR3 coding DNA: TGCGCCAGCAGCCCCTTGGGGGGGCAAATCTGGGAGACCCAGTACTTC. It codes for CASSPLGGQIWETQYF.

The chain combines TRBV2 with TRBJ1-2; D gene uncertain. The CDR3 contains 13 residues. CDR1 is SNHLY and CDR2 is FYNNEI in the germline V gene. Trimming removed 8 bases at V and 3 bases at J, with 13 bases between. CDR3 nucleotide sequence: TGTGCCAGCCTCCTCGCGGGAGACTATGGCTACACCTTC. Its translation: CASLLAGDYGYTF.

This clone was recorded many times. The gene calls are TRBV10-3 and TRBJ2-7; 8 bases match TRBD1. The CDR3 is 14 amino acids. J lost 2 bases, V lost 5 bases, and 5 bases had no gene match. Germline CDR1 reads ENHRY; CDR2 reads SYGVKD. CDR3 residues: CAISKQGEAYEQYF. DNA for the CDR3: TGTGCCATCAGTAAACAGGGGGAGGCCTACGAGCAGTACTTC.

The rearrangement links TRBV5-1 to TRBJ1-5, with D possibly matching TRBD1 (5 bases). Germline lookup yields CDR1 SGHRS and CDR2 YFSETQ. Between the trimmed V and J ends, which lost 1 base and 3 bases, there was a span of 11 bases. The CDR3 length is 15 residues. This CDR3 reads CASSLTPTDNQPQHF. CDR3 coding DNA: TGCGCCAGCAGCTTGACACCGACAGACAATCAGCCCCAGCATTTT.

The J gene is TRBJ2-1, the V gene TRBV27, with 7 nucleotides matching TRBD1. Germline V CDR1 and CDR2: MNHEY, SMNVEV (reference sequence). The CDR3 spans 15 residues. The ends lost 5 bases at V and 3 bases at J; junction bases unmatched: 7. The CDR3 is CASSLPGQHYNEQFF. CDR3 bases: TGTGCCAGCAGTCTACCGGGACAGCACTACAATGAGCAGTTCTTC.

The J gene is TRBJ2-3, the V gene TRBV19, with 7 bases aligning to TRBD1. V gave up 3 bases and J gave up 3 bases; unmatched junction bases: 3. The CDR3 is 14 amino acids. CDR1 LNHDA and CDR2 SQIVND come from the germline V gene (reference sequence). CDR3 nucleotide sequence: TGTGCCAGTAGTATGAGGGGGCAAACAGATACGCAGTATTTT. Protein sequence: CASSMRGQTDTQYF.

The gene calls are TRBV30 and TRBJ1-5; no reliable D call. Trimming cost V 6 bases and J 7 bases, with 19 bases left between them. The CDR3 is 14 residues long. The V gene's germline CDR1 is GTSNPN and CDR2 SVGIG (reference sequence). Here the CDR3 DNA reads TGTGCCTGCAACGAACCCAAGACGCGGCAGCCCCAGCATTTT. Translating gives CACNEPKTRQPQHF.